These 21 T cell receptor beta chains came from one sample sequenced in a study of CD8 T cells in ankylosing spondylitis. TCRdb recomputed calls from the 5' RACE reads with MiXCR, one row per CDR3 protein. The table includes 150,000 to 200,000 distinct CDR3 sequences, 25% to 35% detected once. Specimen: synovial fluid, either unsorted or a sorted T cell fraction (not recorded which). These receptors all come from a male donor with ankylosing spondylitis.

The chain recombines TRBV7-2 with TRBJ2-3; D call uncertain. Trimming pared 2 bases from V and 0 bases from J, leaving 6 bases between. Germline V gives CDR1 SGHTA, CDR2 FQGNSA. This CDR3 region has 14 residues. CDR3 sequence (DNA): TGTGCCAGCAGCTTACCTCTAAGCACAGATACGCAGTATTTT. Protein product: CASSLPLSTDTQYF.

This clonotype has just a few counts. The chain is built from TRBV6-1 and TRBJ2-7, with D tentatively TRBD2 (5 bases). The CDR3 is made up of 13 amino acids. Germline V CDR1 and CDR2: MNHNS, SASEGT. Trimming left V 7 bases short and J 0 bases short, with 10 bases between. The CDR3 here is CASKEDGSYEQYF. Written as DNA, the CDR3 is TGTGCCAGCAAGGAGGACGGCTCCTACGAGCAGTACTTC.

V usage is TRBV7-2 and J usage is TRBJ2-7; TRBD1 might be the D (7 bases). The length of the CDR3 is 11 residues. Germline V gene lookup returns CDR1 SGHTA and CDR2 FQGNSA. Between the trimmed V and J ends, which lost 7 bases and 7 bases, there was a span of 11 bases. CDR3 sequence reads: CASTSGGEQYF. The CDR3 DNA reads TGTGCCAGCACCTCAGGGGGGGAGCAGTACTTC. The full variable domain, with the rest looked up from reference TRBV7-2 and TRBJ2-7, is GAGVSQSPSNKVTEKGKDVELRCDPISGHTALYWYRQSLGQGLEFLIYFQGNSAPDKSGLPSDRFSAERTGGSVSTLTIQRTQQEDSAVYLCASTSGGEQYFGPGTRLTVT.

V is TRBV7-2 and J is TRBJ2-1; a weak D match, TRBD1 (6 bases). The CDR3 loop spans 14 amino acids. Germline CDR1 and CDR2: SGHTA and FQGNSA. V was pared by 4 bases and J by 2 bases, with 9 bases between. CDR3 DNA sequence: TGTGCCAGCAGCTCCCGGACAGCCTACAATGAGCAGTTCTTC. This encodes CASSSRTAYNEQFF. The full variable domain, its missing parts supplied by reference TRBV7-2 and TRBJ2-1, is GAGVSQSPSNKVTEKGKDVELRCDPISGHTALYWYRQSLGQGLEFLIYFQGNSAPDKSGLPSDRFSAERTGGSVSTLTIQRTQQEDSAVYLCASSSRTAYNEQFFGPGTRLTVL.

The chain employs TRBV4-2 and TRBJ1-2, with D possibly matching TRBD1 (6 bases). Germline-derived CDR1 and CDR2 are LGHNA and YNFKEQ. V was trimmed by 0 bases and J by 2 bases, leaving 13 bases between them. This CDR3 spans 16 amino acids. In nucleotides, the CDR3 is TGTGCCAGCAGCCAAGATCACGGACAGAAGAACTATGGCTACACCTTC. It codes for CASSQDHGQKNYGYTF.

This clonotype has only a few counts. This chain uses TRBV28 with TRBJ2-7; no firm D call. Germline CDR1 and CDR2: MDHEN and SYDVKM. V dropped 4 bases and J dropped 6 bases, with 10 bases sitting between them. The CDR3 consists of 12 residues. CDR3 sequence reads: CASSSDVSEQYF. CDR3 coding DNA: TGTGCCAGCAGTTCCGATGTATCCGAGCAGTACTTC.

The genes are TRBV7-3 and TRBJ2-3; tentative D call: TRBD2 (6 bases). The CDR3 has 16 amino acids. V was pared by 0 bases and J by 5 bases, with 15 bases between. Germline CDR1 SGHTA, CDR2 FQGTGA. The CDR3 is CASSLTGLQVGDTQYF. The CDR3 DNA reads TGTGCCAGCAGCTTAACCGGACTACAGGTGGGAGATACGCAGTATTTT.

J is TRBJ2-1 and V is TRBV6-2 or TRBV6-3, with TRBD2 identical over 10 bases. Germline lookup yields CDR1 MNHEY and CDR2 SVGEGT. The CDR3 totals 14 residues. The junction had 5 bases not matched to a gene; V was cut back by 8 bases and J by 4 bases. DNA of the CDR3: TGTGCCAGCCACGGACTAGCGGAGTACAATGAGCAGTTCTTC. Translated: CASHGLAEYNEQFF.

The V call is TRBV20-1, the J call TRBJ2-1; D might be TRBD2 (6 bases). CDR3 size: 15 residues. V was trimmed by 1 base and J by 9 bases, leaving 19 bases between them. CDR1 is DFQATT, CDR2 SNEGSKA, per germline (reference sequence). The CDR3 DNA sequence: TGCAGTGCTAGAGGGGGGGTGTCCGGGGCTGGTGAGCAGTTCTTC. This encodes CSARGGVSGAGEQFF.

The chain couples TRBV12-3 or TRBV12-4 to TRBJ2-7; possible D gene TRBD1, 6 bases. The CDR3 covers 11 residues. V was shortened by 8 bases and J by 10 bases, with 15 bases between the two germline ends. CDR3 nucleotide sequence: TGTGCCAGCCGGGGCAGGGGACCCCAGTACTTC. Its translation is CASRGRGPQYF.

The J gene is TRBJ2-3, the V gene TRBV7-2; no firm D call. The CDR3 runs 12 residues. Trimming removed 3 bases from V and 5 bases from J, with 6 bases in between. Germline lookup yields CDR1 SGHTA and CDR2 FQGNSA. The CDR3 protein is CASSFYGDTQYF. CDR3 sequence (DNA): TGTGCCAGCAGCTTCTACGGAGATACGCAGTATTTT.

The rearrangement uses TRBV10-2 and TRBJ1-1, with 8 nucleotides matching TRBD1. Germline values: CDR1 WSHSY, CDR2 SAAADI. After removal of 3 bases from V and 11 bases from J, the junction contained 11 bases not matched to a gene. The CDR3 has 14 residues. The CDR3 sequence is CASSDSRGLRGAFF. CDR3 DNA sequence: TGCGCCAGCAGTGACTCCAGGGGGCTAAGGGGGGCTTTCTTT.

This clonotype was detected only a few times. Here the CDR3 DNA reads TGTGCCAGCAGCCAATCCATAGCCCTCAATGAGCAGTTCTTC. As protein: CASSQSIALNEQFF. The rearrangement uses TRBV3-1 and TRBJ2-1; D is ambiguous. V shed 2 bases and J shed 6 bases, with 11 bases lying between them. CDR3 size: 14 residues. Germline V gene data show CDR1 as LGHDT and CDR2 as YNNKEL (reference sequence).

This clonotype was observed a few times. In DNA form, the CDR3 reads TGTGCCAGCAGCCAAGACCGACAGGGGGTAAAGGAGACCCAGTACTTC. This codes for CASSQDRQGVKETQYF. The V gene is TRBV4-2, the J gene TRBJ2-5, with 9 bases fitting TRBD1. Trimming at V came to 0 bases and at J to 5 bases, leaving 7 bases not matched to a gene. Germline loops: CDR1 LGHNA, CDR2 YNFKEQ. The CDR3 length is 16 residues.

This clonotype was seen at least ten times. CDR3 DNA sequence: TGTGCCAGCCTGCGGGTCGGCGGAAGGGACAATGAGCAGTTCTTC. This codes for CASLRVGGRDNEQFF. The rearrangement uses TRBV28 and TRBJ2-1; D possibly corresponds to TRBD2 (5 bases). Germline-derived CDR1 and CDR2 are MDHEN and SYDVKM. Trimming pared 8 bases from V and 5 bases from J, leaving 19 bases between. The CDR3 loop spans 15 amino acids.

This clonotype was counted a few times. The V call is TRBV9, the J call TRBJ1-2; maybe TRBD1 (5 bases). This CDR3 is built from 15 residues. Germline V gives CDR1 SGDLS, CDR2 YYNGEE. V was trimmed by 4 bases and J by 2 bases, leaving 15 bases between them. The CDR3 here is CASSPRIRTNYGYTF. The CDR3, as DNA: TGTGCCAGCAGCCCCCGGATCAGGACAAACTATGGCTACACCTTC.

This clonotype was counted between two and nine times. The chain links TRBV18 to TRBJ1-5; 7 bases are shared with TRBD1. J gave up 4 bases and V 8 bases, and 5 bases lay outside the gene matches. Germline V gene sequence: CDR1 KGHSH, CDR2 LQKENI. CDR3 length equals 13 residues. The CDR3 DNA follows: TGTGCCAGCACTCCGGGACAGAATCAGCCCCAGCATTTT. This codes for CASTPGQNQPQHF.

In its sample, this clonotype was seen many times. This rearrangement joins TRBV3-1 to TRBJ1-2; D not resolved. V was clipped by 1 base and J by 4 bases, with 7 bases between them. Per the germline V gene, CDR1 is LGHDT and CDR2 is YNNKEL (reference sequence). CDR3 size: 13 residues. The CDR3 sequence: CASSQGAPYGYTF. The CDR3 nucleotides are TGTGCCAGCAGCCAAGGGGCCCCCTATGGCTACACCTTC.

This clonotype was detected ten times or more. This chain uses TRBV5-1 with TRBJ1-2; 8 positions agree with TRBD1. There are 17 residues in the CDR3. Trimming took 0 bases from V and 5 from J; bases not matched to a gene: 12. Looked up from germline, CDR1 is SGHRS and CDR2 is YFSETQ. For the CDR3, the DNA is TGCGCCAGCAGCTTGGACCCTTCGACAGGGGATGAATATGGCTACACCTTC. Its translation is CASSLDPSTGDEYGYTF.

A few counts support this clonotype. For the CDR3, the DNA is TGTGCCAGCAGTTACCCCCGGGACAGAGACTACGAGCAGTACTTC. Translating gives CASSYPRDRDYEQYF. V usage is TRBV6-2 or TRBV6-3 and J usage is TRBJ2-7, with 7 bases lining up with TRBD1. Germline CDR1 is MNHEY and CDR2 is SVGEGT. J gave up 3 bases and V 2 bases, and 7 bases lay outside the gene matches. CDR3 length equals 15 residues.

This clonotype came up many times. J is TRBJ2-3 and V is TRBV7-4; the match to TRBD2 covers 10 bases. This CDR3 region has 18 residues. Germline V lookup: CDR1 SGHVT, CDR2 SQSDAQ. V trimming: 1 base; J trimming: 1 base; junction bases outside the gene matches: 8. The CDR3 is CASSLEYLAGARTDTQYF. In DNA form, the CDR3 reads TGTGCCAGCAGCTTAGAGTATCTAGCGGGGGCCCGCACAGATACGCAGTATTTT.